This T cell receptor beta chain was sequenced for a study of blood T cell repertoires in COVID-19 (TCRdb year 2020). With regard to the full study: Samples covering the acute and convalescent phases of COVID-19 were provided by collaborators in the United States, Italy and Spain. A freely available public database, intended as a resource for researchers studying the immune response to SARS-CoV-2, is where the repertoires were released. Deeply sampled blood TCRbeta repertoires from subjects exposed to, actively infected with, or recovered from COVID-19 were included in the dataset. The samples were drawn from the first 160 participants of the ongoing ImmuneRACE study and from 950 to 1,500 subjects provided by 6 global collaborators. Where HLA class I and class II types were available, the types were taken from metadata supplied by the sample provider, not from assay-based typing. Nearly every sample came with metadata listing a de-identified subject ID, COVID-19 status, age in years and sex. The prospective study material was composed of cDNA or gDNA derived from T cells, B-cell-depleted T cells, or PBMCs. Results and caveats for the whole study, not just this receptor: The amount of clinical and demographic metadata varied by source and participant and was provided uncurated.

This clone has just a few counts. It has no known antigen specificity. One base away there is no much larger clone; base qualities are not given. The immunoSEQ Assay, a bias-controlled multiplex PCR, was used to amplify TCRbeta CDR3 regions from genomic DNA. In the paper's pipeline: Within the assay, amplification of reference gene primers was used to estimate how many nucleated cells each sample contained. To quantify the absolute abundance of each unique TCRbeta CDR3 rearrangement, sequence reads were collapsed and filtered. Productive Simpson clonality was computed per sample as the square root of Simpson's diversity index over productive rearrangements. TCRdb carries this immuneACCESS record with in-frame sequences only. Its versions omit some clonotypes, under half of them owing to an unresolved V gene in the studies checked, with the rest unexplained. V and J calls and clone size come straight from that table; D and trimming were deduced from the DNA. Counted in this sample were 150,000 or so clones; 60% to 85% of them appeared once. The ten largest clonotypes hold around 1.5% of the sample.

V is clipped by 4 bases and J by 2 bases, and the sequence between their germline boundaries is 9 bases long. According to the germline V gene, CDR1 reads SGHRS and CDR2 reads YFSETQ. Taken from cysteine to phenylalanine, the CDR3 has 13 residues. The read is trimmed to its CDR3 DNA, 39 bases read in frame from base 1. Collaborating institutions collected whole blood in K2EDTA tubes following their own protocols. For TCRbeta analysis, collaborators shipped samples in one of three forms: frozen whole blood, isolated PBMCs, or DNA extracted from either of those sample types. Sequencing used peripheral blood. The receptor chain draws on TRBV5-1 and TRBJ1-1, and TRBD1 may be the D gene, going by 5 matching bases. This receptor was identified in a man older than 75 with acute or convalescent COVID-19. The sequenced DNA is TGCGCCAGCAGCGTCGACAGCAACACTGAAGCTTTCTTT. Translated, this is CASSVDSNTEAFF.